Following are 16 T cell receptor beta chains from one sample sequenced in a study of blood T cell dynamics during melanoma immunotherapy. Assay used: immunoSEQ multiplex PCR; TCRdb lists only in-frame clones, some missing. This table has 15,000 to 20,000 clones, around 83% appearing once. The time point is: pre-treatment baseline. The sample consisted of blood, taken from a patient treated with checkpoint blockade. The receptors originated from a human donor with melanoma.

This chain joins TRBV7-2 and TRBJ1-4; D not resolved. Germline CDR1 SGHTA, CDR2 FQGNSA. Trimming took 4 bases from V and 4 from J, leaving 10 bases between them. This CDR3 contains 14 residues. The CDR3 DNA reads as TGTGCCAGCAGCTCGAGGAGGGATAATGAAAAACTGTTTTTT. Encoded protein: CASSSRRDNEKLFF.

In this sample, this clone turned up a few times. V usage is TRBV7-3 and J usage is TRBJ2-5; D gene uncertain. The length of the CDR3 is 12 residues. The V and J ends lost 5 bases and 5 bases respectively, with 9 bases between them. Per the germline V gene, CDR1 is SGHTA and CDR2 is FQGTGA. The chain's CDR3 is CASSQPGETQYF. CDR3 DNA: TGTGCCAGCAGCCAACCCGGGGAGACCCAGTACTTC.

This clone was observed a single time. The CDR3 region is CASTHGVRVNTGELFF. In DNA, the CDR3 is TGTGCCAGCACCCACGGAGTCCGGGTGAATACCGGGGAGCTGTTTTTT. The gene calls are TRBV5-4 and TRBJ2-2, with unresolved D. Looked up from germline, CDR1 is SGHNT and CDR2 is YYREEE (reference sequence). The CDR3 is made up of 16 amino acids. Trimming stripped 6 bases from V and 5 bases from J, with 20 bases between.

CDR3: CASSEWVSEQYF. CDR3 DNA sequence: TGTGCCAGCAGTGAATGGGTTAGCGAGCAGTACTTC. The V call is TRBV6-1, the J call TRBJ2-7; no definite D call. The length of the CDR3 is 12 residues. With 2 bases removed from V and 6 bases from J, the gap between germline ends came to 8 bases. Germline V lookup: CDR1 MNHNS, CDR2 SASEGT.

The chain couples TRBV13 to TRBJ1-2; 10 positions match TRBD1. Germline V gene data show CDR1 as PRHDT and CDR2 as FYEKMQ (reference sequence). With 4 bases clipped from V and 6 bases from J, the junction kept 14 bases outside the gene matches. This CDR3 is built from 17 residues. The chain's CDR3 is CASSSRDRGSIYDGYTF. CDR3 sequence (DNA): TGTGCCAGCAGCTCCAGGGACAGGGGTTCCATCTATGATGGCTACACCTTC.

As for this clone: This specimen includes other DNA sequences encoding the same CDR3. The rearrangement links TRBV5-1 to TRBJ1-2; TRBD1 agrees at 8 bases. V gave up 4 bases and J gave up 4 bases; unmatched junction bases: 9. The CDR3 runs 15 residues. The germline gives CDR1 SGHRS, CDR2 YFSETQ. The CDR3 loop is CASSPGGTGGYGYTF. The CDR3 nucleotides are TGCGCCAGCAGCCCGGGAGGGACAGGAGGCTATGGCTACACCTTC.

The chain links TRBV5-1 to TRBJ2-2; D may be TRBD1 (6 bases). Germline lookup yields CDR1 SGHRS and CDR2 YFSETQ. Trimming took off 4 bases at V and 0 bases at J, with 10 bases between the two ends. This CDR3 is built from 15 residues. CDR3 amino acids: CASSERTANTGELFF. CDR3 DNA: TGCGCCAGCAGCGAAAGGACAGCGAACACCGGGGAGCTGTTTTTT.

The genes are TRBV6-1 and TRBJ1-5; D gene unclear. This CDR3 has 13 amino acids. The V and J ends lost 5 bases and 9 bases respectively, with 14 bases between them. Germline lookup yields CDR1 MNHNS and CDR2 SASEGT. Here the CDR3 reads CASSTDPQRPQHF. The DNA of the CDR3 is TGTGCCAGCAGTACGGACCCACAGAGGCCCCAGCATTTT.

The chain combines TRBV7-2 with TRBJ1-1; no clear D. Germline V gene sequence: CDR1 SGHTA, CDR2 FQGNSA. The CDR3 loop spans 15 amino acids. The V gene lost 5 bases and the J gene lost 4 bases, with 17 bases spanning the gap. The CDR3 spells CASSLQPGGSTEAFF. The CDR3 nucleotides read TGTGCCAGCAGCCTTCAACCGGGCGGGAGCACTGAAGCTTTCTTT.

The DNA of the CDR3 is TGTGCCAGCAGTGACTCTGGGGCCAACGTCCTGACTTTC. It codes for CASSDSGANVLTF. The chain uses TRBV6-4 and TRBJ2-6; D is unresolved. This CDR3 contains 13 residues. Trimming cost V 0 bases and J 3 bases, with 0 bases left between them. Germline V gene lookup returns CDR1 MRHNA and CDR2 SNTAGT.

This clone was recorded a few times. This chain joins TRBV6-6 and TRBJ2-7; 7 bases fit TRBD2. The CDR3 has 12 residues. Trimming removed 6 bases from V and 6 bases from J; junction bases left unmatched: 5. Germline values: CDR1 MNHNY, CDR2 SVGAGI (reference sequence). DNA of the CDR3: TGTGCCAGCAGACTGCGGGAGCCCGAGCAGTACTTC. Its translation is CASRLREPEQYF.

The chain couples TRBV15 to TRBJ2-3; 7 positions match TRBD2. J gave up 2 bases and V 5 bases, and 7 bases lay outside the gene matches. Germline V gene sequence: CDR1 LNHNV, CDR2 YYDKDF (reference sequence). This CDR3 region has 15 residues. CDR3 nucleotides: TGTGCCACCAGCCGCCCCGGGACTACCACAGATACGCAGTATTTT. Its protein is CATSRPGTTTDTQYF.

The rearrangement uses TRBV15 and TRBJ2-1; 11 bases align to TRBD2. V dropped 0 bases and J dropped 8; count of bases not matched to a gene: 3. The germline V gene encodes CDR1 LNHNV and CDR2 YYDKDF (reference sequence). The CDR3 extends over 15 amino acids. The CDR3 DNA reads TGTGCCACCAGCAGAGAGACTAGCGGGATGCATGAGCAGTTCTTC. This encodes CATSRETSGMHEQFF. The whole variable domain, remainder taken from reference TRBV15 and TRBJ2-1, is DAMVIQNPRYQVTQFGKPVTLSCSQTLNHNVMYWYQQKSSQAPKLLFHYYDKDFNNEADTPDNFQSRRPNTSFCFLDIRSPGLGDTAMYLCATSRETSGMHEQFFGPGTRLTVL.

This chain's CDR3 is CASSLAPLGSSYNEQFF. The CDR3, as DNA: TGTGCCAGCAGCTTAGCCCCTTTGGGGAGCTCCTACAATGAGCAGTTCTTC. The genes are TRBV7-8 and TRBJ2-1, with D possibly TRBD2 on 5 matching bases. The CDR3 has 17 amino acids. The V gene's germline CDR1 is SGHVS and CDR2 FQNEAQ. Between the trimmed V and J ends, which lost 0 bases and 0 bases, there was a span of 12 bases.

The J gene is TRBJ2-1, the V gene TRBV6-6; a weak D match, TRBD2 (6 bases). The CDR3 extends over 14 amino acids. The V end lost 4 bases, the J end lost 4 bases, and 11 bases lay between the germline ends. Germline V CDR1 and CDR2: MNHNY, SVGAGI (reference sequence). The CDR3 coding sequence is TGTGCCAGCAGTTTTGGCGGGATTTACAATGAGCAGTTCTTC. Its translation: CASSFGGIYNEQFF.

J is TRBJ1-1 and V is TRBV5-5; the D is unclear. The germline V gene encodes CDR1 SGHKS and CDR2 YYEKEE (reference sequence). The CDR3 spans 13 residues. V was trimmed by 0 bases and J by 0 bases, leaving 3 bases between them. The CDR3 reads CASSLDLNTEAFF. The CDR3, as DNA: TGTGCCAGCAGCTTGGACTTGAACACTGAAGCTTTCTTT. Together with reference TRBV5-5 and TRBJ1-1, the CDR3 gives the full variable domain: DAGVTQSPTHLIKTRGQQVTLRCSPISGHKSVSWYQQVLGQGPQFIFQYYEKEERGRGNFPDRFSARQFPNYSSELNVNALLLGDSALYLCASSLDLNTEAFFGQGTRLTVV.